The rows below give T cell receptor beta chains drawn from one sample of a study of ipilimumab plus nivolumab after autologous stem cell transplantation. Assay: immunoSEQ multiplex PCR; the TCRdb copy retains only in-frame clones and omits some. In the table there are 84,000 or so clones, 75% to 85% of which are singletons. The material was PBMCs, obtained in a trial of ipilimumab plus nivolumab as post-transplant consolidation. The receptors shown here come from a male donor with diffuse large B-cell lymphoma. Each CDR3 is given with its conserved first and last residue. Each record gives: J gene, clone size, D gene, CDR3 length, V gene, CDR3 protein, CDR3 DNA. A D gene is named only where the DNA matches it firmly. A clone size is listed for some rows: how often the clone was seen (once, few, many), or a class if it is expanded.

TRBJ1-1 NA TRBD1 13 TRBV14 CASGGQAGTEAFF TGTGCCAGTGGGGGACAGGCTGGCACTGAAGCTTTCTTT
TRBJ1-2 few NA 15 TRBV4-1 CASSQGFKSNYGYTF TGCGCCAGCAGCCAAGGTTTCAAGTCTAACTATGGCTACACCTTC
TRBJ1-3 NA NA 15 TRBV10-3 CAISEGVSSGNTIYF TGTGCCATCAGTGAGGGTGTGAGCTCTGGAAACACCATATATTTT
TRBJ2-7 NA TRBD1 17 TRBV5-5 CASGDRDLFPRSYEQYF TGTGCCAGCGGGGACAGGGACTTGTTCCCCCGCTCCTACGAGCAGTACTTC
TRBJ1-5 NA TRBD1 16 TRBV4-1 CASSGTGGASNQPQHF TGCGCCAGCAGCGGAACAGGGGGCGCGAGCAATCAGCCCCAGCATTTT
TRBJ1-2 NA NA 15 TRBV11-2 CASSAQPGIPSGYTF TGTGCCAGCAGCGCACAGCCAGGGATCCCTTCTGGCTACACCTTC
TRBJ1-1 NA NA 15 TRBV7-8 CASSPLQGGYTEAFF TGTGCCAGCAGCCCGCTACAGGGTGGGTACACTGAAGCTTTCTTT
TRBJ2-3 NA TRBD1 14 TRBV6-1 CASSSRTGPDTQYF TGTGCCAGCAGTAGCAGGACAGGGCCAGATACGCAGTATTTT
TRBJ2-1 NA TRBD2 15 TRBV5-4 CASSSGGISYNEQFF TGTGCCAGCAGCTCGGGGGGGATCAGCTACAATGAGCAGTTCTTC
TRBJ2-7 NA TRBD1 17 TRBV7-9 CASSLALSTGVGDEQYF TGTGCCAGCAGCTTAGCGCTGTCAACAGGGGTCGGGGACGAGCAGTACTTC
TRBJ2-3 once NA 13 TRBV7-3 CASSLQLTDTQYF TGTGCCAGCAGCTTACAGCTAACAGATACGCAGTATTTT
TRBJ1-6 NA TRBD1 15 TRBV6-5 CASSIGTGIGSPLHF TGTGCCAGCAGTATCGGGACAGGCATAGGTTCACCCCTCCACTTT
TRBJ1-1 NA TRBD1 15 TRBV4-1 CASSPTGGRLFQAFF TGCGCCAGCAGCCCAACAGGGGGAAGACTTTTCCAAGCTTTCTTT
TRBJ2-7 NA TRBD2 14 TRBV6-5 CASSRAGGIYEQYF TGTGCCAGCAGTCGAGCGGGAGGCATATACGAGCAGTACTTC
TRBJ2-3 few NA 15 TRBV5-1 CASSLENPVTDTQYF TGCGCCAGCAGCTTGGAGAACCCGGTTACAGATACGCAGTATTTT
TRBJ1-5 NA NA 13 TRBV30 CACNREGGQPQHF TGTGCCTGTAACAGGGAGGGTGGTCAGCCCCAGCATTTT
TRBJ2-6 NA TRBD2 17 TRBV19 CASNPGLAASGANVLTF TGTGCCAGTAACCCAGGACTAGCGGCTTCTGGGGCCAACGTCCTGACTTTC
TRBJ2-7 NA NA 13 TRBV27 CASTRTDSRVQYF TGTGCCAGCACAAGGACAGATTCTAGGGTGCAGTACTTC
TRBJ1-1 NA NA 13 TRBV6-1 CASGGQVNTEAFF TGTGCCAGCGGGGGACAAGTAAACACTGAAGCTTTCTTT
TRBJ1-1 NA NA 16 TRBV5-5 CASSLYGEIPNTEAFF TGTGCCAGCAGCTTGTACGGGGAGATCCCTAACACTGAAGCTTTCTTT
TRBJ2-3 NA TRBD1 15 TRBV5-8 CASRRDSTSTDTQYF TGTGCCAGCAGACGGGACAGCACTAGCACAGATACGCAGTATTTT
TRBJ1-5 NA TRBD1 15 TRBV19 CASSIYGQGNQPQHF TGTGCCAGTAGTATCTACGGACAGGGCAATCAGCCCCAGCATTTT
TRBJ2-3 NA NA 15 TRBV11-2 CASSSTLRGLGTQYF TGTGCCAGCAGCTCCACATTGAGAGGGCTCGGTACGCAGTATTTT
TRBJ1-2 NA NA 12 TRBV25-1 CASSEPQGGYTF TGTGCCAGCAGTGAGCCCCAGGGGGGCTACACCTTC
TRBJ2-3 NA TRBD2 15 TRBV13 CASSALGGSADTQYF TGTGCCAGCAGCGCCCTCGGGGGGTCTGCAGATACGCAGTATTTT
TRBJ2-7 NA NA 13 TRBV19 CASSISISYEQYF TGTGCCAGTAGTATTTCGATCTCCTACGAGCAGTACTTC
TRBJ2-7 once TRBD1 16 TRBV27 CASSSGTGTMNYEQYF TGTGCCAGCAGTTCCGGGACAGGGACAATGAACTACGAGCAGTACTTC
TRBJ2-7 NA NA 15 TRBV7-9 CASSPQTNLYYEQYF TGTGCCAGCAGCCCACAGACAAATCTTTACTACGAGCAGTACTTC
TRBJ2-3 NA TRBD2 19 TRBV5-4 CASSGSPRGGAWETDTQYF TGTGCCAGCAGCGGTTCTCCCCGCGGGGGGGCCTGGGAGACAGATACGCAGTATTTT
TRBJ1-2 NA NA 12 TRBV5-1 CASSLVSSGYTF TGCGCCAGCAGCTTGGTCTCTAGTGGCTACACCTTC
TRBJ1-2 NA NA 11 TRBV27 CASRGRGGYTF TGTGCCAGCAGGGGGCGGGGTGGCTACACCTTC
TRBJ2-1 once TRBD2 14 TRBV30 CAWSLSGGTNEQFF TGTGCCTGGAGTCTGAGCGGGGGGACCAATGAGCAGTTCTTC
TRBJ2-5 NA NA 13 TRBV2 CASRPLGRETQYF TGTGCCAGCAGGCCCCTAGGGAGGGAGACCCAGTACTTC
TRBJ1-3 NA TRBD1 14 TRBV5-1 CASSSDRGGNTIYF TGCGCCAGCAGCTCGGACAGGGGTGGAAACACCATATATTTT
TRBJ2-1 NA TRBD1 15 TRBV5-4 CASSLPGQGYNEQFF TGTGCCAGCAGCTTACCGGGACAGGGATACAATGAGCAGTTCTTC
TRBJ2-2 NA NA 15 TRBV11-2 CASSFRGINTGELFF TGTGCCAGCAGCTTCCGGGGTATAAACACCGGGGAGCTGTTTTTT
TRBJ2-3 NA TRBD2 17 TRBV6-4 CASSDQKLAGGTDTQYF TGTGCCAGCAGTGACCAAAAACTAGCGGGGGGCACAGATACGCAGTATTTT
TRBJ1-4 NA NA 15 TRBV30 CAWVENRARAGKLFF TGTGCCTGGGTGGAAAACCGGGCCCGGGCAGGAAAACTGTTTTTT
TRBJ2-7 NA NA 13 TRBV5-4 CASSQEFGYEQYF TGTGCCAGCAGCCAAGAATTTGGCTACGAGCAGTACTTC
TRBJ2-2 NA TRBD2 15 TRBV7-7 CASGPSGLNTGELFF TGTGCCAGCGGGCCTAGCGGACTGAACACCGGGGAGCTGTTTTTT
TRBJ1-1 NA NA 14 TRBV5-5 CASSFRQGYTEAFF TGTGCCAGCAGCTTTCGGCAGGGGTACACTGAAGCTTTCTTT
TRBJ2-2 NA TRBD1 17 TRBV5-1 CASKPSAGTGNTGELFF TGCGCCAGCAAACCAAGCGCCGGGACAGGGAACACCGGGGAGCTGTTTTTT
TRBJ1-2 NA NA 16 TRBV6-5 CASSYGYQGRRYGYTF TGTGCCAGCAGTTACGGGTATCAGGGTCGACGTTATGGCTACACCTTC
TRBJ1-2 NA TRBD1 14 TRBV9 CASSVVGQGSGYTF TGTGCCAGCAGCGTAGTGGGACAGGGTAGCGGCTACACCTTC
TRBJ1-2 few NA 13 TRBV10-1 CASSVDTNYGYTF TGCGCCAGCAGTGTTGACACAAACTATGGCTACACCTTC
TRBJ2-1 NA NA 11 TRBV20-1 CSVITLDEQFF TGCAGTGTTATTACACTCGATGAGCAGTTCTTC